The present T cell receptor beta chain was sequenced within a study of blood T cell repertoires in COVID-19. Study overall: Sources were T cells, B-cell-depleted T cells, or PBMCs; the material itself was cDNA or gDNA.

Original processing notes: By means of reference gene primer amplification, nucleated cell counts were estimated. The data were produced by immunoSEQ multiplex PCR, yet TCRdb's version contains in-frame clones alone and is incomplete. From that table come the V and J calls and clone size; the DNA was used to work out D and trimming. The table records fewer than 250,000 clones, around 89% of them present only once. Trimming removed 1 base from V and 4 bases from J, with 16 bases in between. Germline V gene sequence: CDR1 LNHDA, CDR2 SQIVND (reference sequence). The length of the CDR3 is 16 residues. Sequenced material: PBMCs or T cells enriched from blood (not recorded which). This TCR derives from a man aged 25 to 45 who had been exposed to COVID-19. The chain links TRBV19 to TRBJ1-2; D is unresolved. The CDR3 spells CASSIGSRTSGYGYTF. The CDR3, as DNA: TGTGCCAGTAGTATAGGAAGTCGAACTTCTGGCTATGGCTACACCTTC.